This entry concerns a single TCR beta chain. Its specificity is unknown. Assay: immunoSEQ multiplex PCR; the TCRdb copy retains only in-frame clones and omits some. The table has 65,000 to 90,000 clones, 65% to 90% seen once. The sample is drawn from a study of OX40 agonist ivuxolimab in advanced cancers. Study background: The dose of intravenous ivuxolimab that patients received every 2 weeks ranged from 0.01 to 10 mg/kg. With a range of roughly 20 to 79, age averaged approximately 60 years, and 65% to 85% were male.

Whole-study results and caveats: Average numbers of expanded clones were greater in CD8+ T cells than in CD4+. The study observed clonal expansion of CD4+ and CD8+ blood T cells by week 6 at 0.1 to 3.0 mg/kg.

The CDR3 loop spans 15 amino acids. V gave up 6 bases and J gave up 4 bases; unmatched junction bases: 5. Germline V gene lookup returns CDR1 MNHNS and CDR2 SASEGT. The rearrangement links TRBV6-1 to TRBJ2-5; 13 positions agree with TRBD2. This receptor was obtained from an adult with an advanced solid tumor such as melanoma, head and neck, liver or kidney cancer. Specimen: CD4+ or CD8+ T cells sorted from blood, collected in a trial of the OX40 agonist ivuxolimab. The CDR3 protein is CASRPGTSGVETQYF. CDR3 bases: TGTGCCAGCAGACCCGGGACTAGCGGGGTAGAGACCCAGTACTTC.